The table lists the clone carrying this TCR beta chain with a few counts. Sequenced by immunoSEQ multiplex PCR; TCRdb stores in-frame clones only, minus some. The sample contains fewer than 300,000 clones, around 85% of which appear only once. The data were taken from a study of blood T cell repertoires in COVID-19. CDR3 size: 13 residues. V shed 6 bases and J shed 5 bases, with 13 bases lying between them. CDR1 and CDR2 (germline): SEHNR, FQNEAQ (reference sequence). The sequenced material came from PBMCs or T cells enriched from blood (not recorded which). This rearrangement joins TRBV7-9 to TRBJ2-5, with D tentatively TRBD1 (5 bases). The TCR sequence derives from a woman aged 45 to 65 who had recovered from COVID-19. The CDR3 reads CASSEQAKETQYF. CDR3 nucleotide sequence: TGTGCCAGCAGTGAACAGGCCAAGGAGACCCAGTACTTC.